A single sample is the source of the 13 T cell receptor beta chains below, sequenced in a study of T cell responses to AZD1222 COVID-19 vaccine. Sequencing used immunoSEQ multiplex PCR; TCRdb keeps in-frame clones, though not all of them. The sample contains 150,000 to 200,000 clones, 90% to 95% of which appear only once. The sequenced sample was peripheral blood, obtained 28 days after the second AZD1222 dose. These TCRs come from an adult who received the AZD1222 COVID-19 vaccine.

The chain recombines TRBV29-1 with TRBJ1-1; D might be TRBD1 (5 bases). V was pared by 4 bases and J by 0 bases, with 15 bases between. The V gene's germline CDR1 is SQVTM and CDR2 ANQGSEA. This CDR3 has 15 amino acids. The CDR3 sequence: CSVVTSWGMNTEAFF. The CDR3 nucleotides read TGCAGCGTTGTGACGTCTTGGGGGATGAACACTGAAGCTTTCTTT.

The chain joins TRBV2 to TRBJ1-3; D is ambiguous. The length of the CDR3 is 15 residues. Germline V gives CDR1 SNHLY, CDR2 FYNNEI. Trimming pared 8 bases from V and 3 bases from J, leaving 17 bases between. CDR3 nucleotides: TGTGCCAGCCGGCGGCTACCCGACCTTGGAAACACCATATATTTT. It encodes CASRRLPDLGNTIYF.

The CDR3 coding sequence is TGTGCCAGCAGCCCGGGGACTAGCGTAGAAGAGACCCAGTACTTC. This encodes CASSPGTSVEETQYF. J is TRBJ2-5 and V is TRBV9, with 10 bases lining up with TRBD2. Germline CDR1 and CDR2: SGDLS and YYNGEE. V gave up 4 bases and J gave up 3 bases; unmatched junction bases: 6. This CDR3 comprises 15 residues. Combining the CDR3 with reference TRBV9 and TRBJ2-5 gives the whole variable domain DSGVTQTPKHLITATGQRVTLRCSPRSGDLSVYWYQQSLDQGLQFLIQYYNGEERAKGNILERFSAQQFPDLHSELNLSSLELGDSALYFCASSPGTSVEETQYFGPGTRLLVL.

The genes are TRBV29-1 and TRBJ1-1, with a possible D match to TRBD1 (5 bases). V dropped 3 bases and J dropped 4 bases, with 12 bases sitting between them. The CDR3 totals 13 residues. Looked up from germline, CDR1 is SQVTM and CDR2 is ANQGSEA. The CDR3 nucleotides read TGCAGCGTTGATAGGGGACGCGGCACTGAAGCTTTCTTT. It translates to CSVDRGRGTEAFF.

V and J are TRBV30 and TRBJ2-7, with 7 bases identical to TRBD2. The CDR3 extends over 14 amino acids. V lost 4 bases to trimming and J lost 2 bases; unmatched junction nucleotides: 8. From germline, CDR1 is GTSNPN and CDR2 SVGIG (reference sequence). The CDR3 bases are TGTGCCTGGACACGCGGGGGAACCGCCTACGAGCAGTACTTC. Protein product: CAWTRGGTAYEQYF.

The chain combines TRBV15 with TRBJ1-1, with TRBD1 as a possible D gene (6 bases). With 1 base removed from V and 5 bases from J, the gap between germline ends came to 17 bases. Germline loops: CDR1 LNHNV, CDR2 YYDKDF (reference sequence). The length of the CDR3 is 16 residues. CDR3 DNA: TGTGCCACCAGCAGAGGGTTAACGGGGGCTTGGACTGAAGCTTTCTTT. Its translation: CATSRGLTGAWTEAFF.

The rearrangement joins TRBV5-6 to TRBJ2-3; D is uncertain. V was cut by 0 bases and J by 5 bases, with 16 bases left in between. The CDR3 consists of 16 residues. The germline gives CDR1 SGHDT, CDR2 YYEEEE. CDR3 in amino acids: CASSLGPSAPEDTQYF. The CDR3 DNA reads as TGTGCCAGCAGCTTGGGGCCGTCAGCCCCCGAAGATACGCAGTATTTT. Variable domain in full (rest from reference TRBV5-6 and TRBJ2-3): DAGVTQSPTHLIKTRGQQVTLRCSPKSGHDTVSWYQQALGQGPQFIFQYYEEEERQRGNFPDRFSGHQFPNYSSELNVNALLLGDSALYLCASSLGPSAPEDTQYFGPGTRLTVL.

CDR3 coding DNA: TGTGCCAGCAGTAGACTAGCGGGCACAGATACGCAGTATTTT. It codes for CASSRLAGTDTQYF. The chain employs TRBV6-5 and TRBJ2-3, with 9 bases identical to TRBD2. Unmatched junction bases numbered 1, after V lost 5 bases and J lost 1 base. The germline V gene encodes CDR1 MNHEY and CDR2 SVGAGI. The CDR3 length is 14 residues.

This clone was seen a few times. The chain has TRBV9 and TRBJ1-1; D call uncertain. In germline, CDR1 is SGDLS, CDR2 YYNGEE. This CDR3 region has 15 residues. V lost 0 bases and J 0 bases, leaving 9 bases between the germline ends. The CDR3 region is CASSVEAGVNTEAFF. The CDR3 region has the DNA TGTGCCAGCAGCGTAGAGGCAGGCGTGAACACTGAAGCTTTCTTT. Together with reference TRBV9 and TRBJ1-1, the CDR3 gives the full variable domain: DSGVTQTPKHLITATGQRVTLRCSPRSGDLSVYWYQQSLDQGLQFLIQYYNGEERAKGNILERFSAQQFPDLHSELNLSSLELGDSALYFCASSVEAGVNTEAFFGQGTRLTVV.

The CDR3, as DNA: TGTGCCAGCAGCTTACCTTTCGTACAGTCAGAATCTGGAAACACCATATATTTT. Translating it yields CASSLPFVQSESGNTIYF. The rearrangement joins TRBV7-9 to TRBJ1-3; no clear D gene. Germline assignment: CDR1 SEHNR and CDR2 FQNEAQ (reference sequence). This CDR3 is built from 18 residues. The V gene lost 2 bases and the J gene lost 1 base, with 18 bases spanning the gap.

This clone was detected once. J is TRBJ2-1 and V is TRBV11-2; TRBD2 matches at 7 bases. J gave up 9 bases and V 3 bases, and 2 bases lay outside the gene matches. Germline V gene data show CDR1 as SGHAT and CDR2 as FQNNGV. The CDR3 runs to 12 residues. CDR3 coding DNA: TGTGCCAGCAGCTTTGAGCGGGGTGAGCAGTTCTTC. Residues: CASSFERGEQFF.

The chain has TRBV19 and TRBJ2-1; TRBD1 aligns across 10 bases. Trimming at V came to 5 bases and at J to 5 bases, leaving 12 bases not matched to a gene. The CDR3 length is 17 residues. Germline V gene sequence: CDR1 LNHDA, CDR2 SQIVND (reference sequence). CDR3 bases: TGTGCCAGTAGTTCCGGAACGGGACAGGGGCTCGACAATGAGCAGTTCTTC. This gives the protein CASSSGTGQGLDNEQFF.

The CDR3 nucleotides are TGTGCCAGCAGCCCCGGGACAGGGGGTGTCGAGCAGTACTTC. It yields the protein CASSPGTGGVEQYF. This chain joins TRBV9 and TRBJ2-7; 11 bases align to TRBD1. V lost 4 bases to trimming and J lost 6 bases; unmatched junction nucleotides: 6. The germline gives CDR1 SGDLS, CDR2 YYNGEE. There are 14 residues in the CDR3.